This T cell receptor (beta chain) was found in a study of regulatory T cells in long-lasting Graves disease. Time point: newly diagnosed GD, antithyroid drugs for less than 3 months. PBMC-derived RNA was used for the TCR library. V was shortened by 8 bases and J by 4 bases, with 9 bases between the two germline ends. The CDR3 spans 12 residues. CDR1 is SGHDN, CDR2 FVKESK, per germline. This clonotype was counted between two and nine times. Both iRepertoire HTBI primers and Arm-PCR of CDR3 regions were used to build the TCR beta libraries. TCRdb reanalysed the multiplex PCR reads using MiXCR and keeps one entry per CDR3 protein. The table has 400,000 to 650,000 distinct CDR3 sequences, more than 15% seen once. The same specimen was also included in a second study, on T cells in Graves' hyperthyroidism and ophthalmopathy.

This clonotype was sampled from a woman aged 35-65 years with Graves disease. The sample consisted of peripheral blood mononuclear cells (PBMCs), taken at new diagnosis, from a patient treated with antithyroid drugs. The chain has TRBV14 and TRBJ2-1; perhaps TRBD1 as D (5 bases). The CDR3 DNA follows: TGTGCCAGCGGGGCGCGGTACAATGAGCAGTTCTTC. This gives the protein CASGARYNEQFF.